The 32 T cell receptor beta chains listed next were all sequenced from one sample in a study of lymphopenia after photon versus proton radiotherapy. The repertoire was sequenced with immunoSEQ multiplex PCR; TCRdb's copy has only in-frame clones and lacks some. This repertoire shows roughly 150,000 clones, around 85% found once; its top ten account for around 5%. Sequencing was performed on peripheral blood, taken from a patient treated with photon-based radiotherapy. The receptors were gathered from a man aged 50 to 59 with gastric cancer.

J is TRBJ2-1 and V is TRBV30; 7 bases are shared with TRBD2. Germline V gives CDR1 GTSNPN, CDR2 SVGIG (reference sequence). J lost 6 bases, V lost 0 bases, and 5 bases had no gene match. CDR3 length equals 14 residues. CDR3 DNA sequence: TGTGCCTGGAGTGTGGGCGGGAGCGTCAATGAGCAGTTCTTC. Its protein product is CAWSVGGSVNEQFF.

This rearrangement joins TRBV6-1 to TRBJ2-1; D ambiguous. Germline loops: CDR1 MNHNS, CDR2 SASEGT. The CDR3 consists of 12 residues. Trimming pared 8 bases from V and 4 bases from J, leaving 9 bases between. The CDR3 nucleotides are TGTGCCAGCGTTGCGCTTTACAATGAGCAGTTCTTC. It is translated as CASVALYNEQFF.

This sequence joins TRBV6-1 and TRBJ1-5, with TRBD1 as a possible D gene (5 bases). The V gene lost 8 bases and the J gene lost 5 bases, with 13 bases spanning the gap. In germline, CDR1 is MNHNS, CDR2 SASEGT. This CDR3 spans 13 amino acids. The CDR3 sequence: CASGRDGHQPQHF. The DNA of the CDR3 is TGTGCCAGCGGCCGGGACGGCCATCAGCCCCAGCATTTT.

The chain carries TRBV30 and TRBJ1-2, with D maybe TRBD1 (5 bases). CDR1 GTSNPN and CDR2 SVGIG come from the germline V gene (reference sequence). This CDR3 is built from 11 residues. For the CDR3, the DNA is TGTGCGAGAGCAGGGCCAGGGGGCTACACCTTC. Amino acid sequence: CARAGPGGYTF.

This chain joins TRBV7-8 and TRBJ2-1; 10 bases line up with TRBD2. Per the germline V gene, CDR1 is SGHVS and CDR2 is FQNEAQ. CDR3 length: 12 residues. Trimming cost V 3 bases and J 14 bases; bases outside gene matches: 4. CDR3 in DNA: TGTGCCAGCAGCTTTGACGGGACTAGCGAGTTCTTC. Its protein product is CASSFDGTSEFF.

The V gene is TRBV9, the J gene TRBJ1-2; 7 bases agree with TRBD1. The germline CDR1 and CDR2 sequences are SGDLS and YYNGEE. Trimming at V came to 0 bases and at J to 4 bases, leaving 12 bases not matched to a gene. This CDR3 contains 17 residues. The CDR3 region is CASSVGGTEGGVYGYTF. As DNA, the CDR3 is TGTGCCAGCAGCGTAGGAGGGACAGAAGGAGGGGTCTATGGCTACACCTTC.

The chain links TRBV7-2 to TRBJ2-5; D is undetermined. Trimming removed 5 bases at V and 14 bases at J, with 15 bases between. The CDR3 has 11 residues. The germline CDR1 and CDR2 sequences are SGHTA and FQGNSA. CDR3 protein: CASSTAWVLYF. The CDR3 DNA is TGTGCCAGCAGCACTGCTTGGGTGTTATACTTC.

The genes are TRBV6-5 and TRBJ1-5, with 8 nucleotides matching TRBD1. CDR1 is MNHEY and CDR2 is SVGAGI in the germline V gene. The junction had 2 bases not matched to a gene; V was cut back by 5 bases and J by 2 bases. This CDR3 region has 14 residues. The CDR3 DNA follows: TGTGCCAGCAGTCAGGGACAGGGCAATCAGCCCCAGCATTTT. Amino acid sequence: CASSQGQGNQPQHF.

This clone was observed a single time. The chain employs TRBV7-3 and TRBJ2-2; 8 nucleotides agree with TRBD1. With 4 bases clipped from V and 4 bases from J, the junction kept 5 bases outside the gene matches. Germline V gene lookup returns CDR1 SGHTA and CDR2 FQGTGA. CDR3 length: 15 amino acids. CDR3 sequence (DNA): TGTGCCAGCAGCTCTCGGACAGGGAGCACCGGGGAGCTGTTTTTT. It yields the protein CASSSRTGSTGELFF.

The chain carries TRBV9 and TRBJ2-5; TRBD2 aligns across 7 bases. Per germline, CDR1 SGDLS and CDR2 YYNGEE. This CDR3 spans 15 amino acids. The V gene end was trimmed by 0 bases and the J gene end by 3 bases; junction bases not matched to a gene: 5. CDR3 amino acids: CASSVATRGEETQYF. CDR3 DNA sequence: TGTGCCAGCAGCGTAGCTACTCGGGGGGAAGAGACCCAGTACTTC.

This chain uses TRBV7-2 with TRBJ2-7, with D possibly TRBD2 on 5 matching bases. Germline CDR1 is SGHTA and CDR2 is FQGNSA. The CDR3 runs 15 residues. Trimming shortened V by 5 bases and J by 0 bases, and 14 bases separated the two germline ends. CDR3 amino acids: CASSPRAEASYEQYF. Written as DNA, the CDR3 is TGTGCCAGCAGCCCGCGAGCGGAAGCCTCCTACGAGCAGTACTTC.

The gene calls are TRBV30 and TRBJ1-1; no clear D. Germline assignment: CDR1 GTSNPN and CDR2 SVGIG (reference sequence). Trimming took off 2 bases at V and 5 bases at J, with 9 bases between the two ends. The CDR3 spans 12 residues. The DNA for the CDR3 is TGTGCCTGGAGTTCCCGAGGGACTGAAGCTTTCTTT. It specifies CAWSSRGTEAFF.

This chain joins TRBV27 and TRBJ1-2, with a tentative D call TRBD1 (6 bases). The V end lost 6 bases, the J end lost 1 base, and 6 bases lay between the germline ends. CDR1 MNHEY and CDR2 SMNVEV come from the germline V gene (reference sequence). There are 12 residues in the CDR3. The CDR3 DNA sequence: TGTGCCAGCAGACAGGGTAACTATGGCTACACCTTC. It codes for CASRQGNYGYTF.

The CDR3 coding sequence is TGTGCCAGCAGCTTAGCGGGTTTAAGGGCGGGAGAGAACAATGAGCAGTTCTTC. Its translation: CASSLAGLRAGENNEQFF. The chain carries TRBV13 and TRBJ2-1, with 7 positions matching TRBD2. Germline V gene data show CDR1 as PRHDT and CDR2 as FYEKMQ (reference sequence). V trimming: 1 base; J trimming: 5 bases; junction bases outside the gene matches: 14. The CDR3 runs to 18 residues.

V and J are TRBV5-1 and TRBJ2-3; TRBD2 might be the D (6 bases). There are 16 residues in the CDR3. Trimming cost V 3 bases and J 0 bases, with 14 bases left between them. In germline, CDR1 is SGHRS, CDR2 YFSETQ. CDR3 DNA sequence: TGCGCCAGCAGCTCCGGGACTGCGTCTAGCACAGATACGCAGTATTTT. Translation gives CASSSGTASSTDTQYF.

V is TRBV6-4 and J is TRBJ1-2; 7 nucleotides line up with TRBD1. V shed 8 bases, J shed 7 bases, and the junction held 10 bases outside the gene matches. The CDR3 length is 13 residues. The germline V gene has CDR1 MRHNA and CDR2 SNTAGT. In DNA form, the CDR3 reads TGTGCCAGCCGCAGCGAGGGGGCCGGTGGCTACACCTTC. It codes for CASRSEGAGGYTF.

This chain connects TRBV11-2 to TRBJ2-5; the match to TRBD2 covers 8 bases. The CDR3 covers 17 residues. The V segment lost 4 bases and the J segment 4 bases; nucleotides outside the gene matches: 14. CDR1 and CDR2 from the germline V gene are SGHAT and FQNNGV. CDR3 sequence reads: CASSSGSGLVFGETQYF. As DNA, the CDR3 is TGTGCCAGCAGCTCTGGATCGGGACTAGTCTTTGGAGAGACCCAGTACTTC.

V and J are TRBV27 and TRBJ2-7; D not resolved. Trimming shortened V by 5 bases and J by 2 bases, and 13 bases separated the two germline ends. CDR3 length equals 14 residues. Germline CDR1 MNHEY, CDR2 SMNVEV (reference sequence). This CDR3 is CASSPRTDPYEQYF. CDR3 DNA sequence: TGTGCCAGCAGTCCAAGGACGGATCCCTACGAGCAGTACTTC.

The V gene is TRBV7-9, the J gene TRBJ2-3; 8 nucleotides line up with TRBD2. V was pared by 6 bases and J by 1 base, with 6 bases of the junction left unmatched. The CDR3 sequence is 15 residues long. Germline CDR1 is SEHNR and CDR2 is FQNEAQ (reference sequence). CDR3 sequence: CASRSLTSGTDTQYF. The CDR3, as DNA: TGTGCCAGCAGATCCTTGACTAGCGGCACAGATACGCAGTATTTT.

The chain uses TRBV7-2 and TRBJ2-1; D remains ambiguous. Germline CDR1 reads SGHTA; CDR2 reads FQGNSA. V dropped 3 bases and J dropped 6 bases, with 6 bases sitting between them. This CDR3 has 12 amino acids. The CDR3 sequence: CASSFQRNEQFF. The CDR3 bases are TGTGCCAGCAGCTTTCAGCGCAATGAGCAGTTCTTC.

This chain uses TRBV6-1 with TRBJ1-2; possible D gene TRBD1, 5 bases. Germline CDR1 MNHNS, CDR2 SASEGT. The length of the CDR3 is 14 residues. V lost 6 bases to trimming and J lost 3 bases, with 14 bases between them. CDR3 in amino acids: CASRAGLTDYGYTF. The DNA for the CDR3 is TGTGCCAGCAGGGCAGGGCTCACGGACTATGGCTACACCTTC.

The chain couples TRBV16 to TRBJ1-5, with 9 bases fitting TRBD1. This CDR3 contains 16 residues. V gave up 4 bases and J gave up 1 base; unmatched junction bases: 5. Germline assignment: CDR1 KGHSY and CDR2 FQNENV. The CDR3 coding sequence is TGTGCCAGCAGCCCTCCGGGACAGGGAAGCAATCAGCCCCAGCATTTT. Amino acid sequence: CASSPPGQGSNQPQHF.

The chain couples TRBV4-2 to TRBJ2-7, with TRBD2 matching over 13 bases. CDR1 and CDR2 (germline): LGHNA, YNFKEQ. J lost 7 bases, V lost 5 bases, and 11 bases had no gene match. This CDR3 has 16 amino acids. In DNA form, the CDR3 reads TGTGCCAGCAGCAACGGCAGGACTAGCGGGAGTGGGGAGCAGTACTTC. Encoded protein: CASSNGRTSGSGEQYF.

The chain has TRBV7-2 and TRBJ2-7; D might be TRBD2 (5 bases). The CDR3 has 16 residues. CDR1 is SGHTA and CDR2 is FQGNSA in the germline V gene. Trimming stripped 4 bases from V and 0 bases from J, with 16 bases between. The CDR3 DNA reads TGTGCCAGCAGCTACCCGGTGAGCGGAAGCTCCTACGAGCAGTACTTC. Amino acid sequence: CASSYPVSGSSYEQYF. Complete variable domain (other parts from reference TRBV7-2 and TRBJ2-7): GAGVSQSPSNKVTEKGKDVELRCDPISGHTALYWYRQSLGQGLEFLIYFQGNSAPDKSGLPSDRFSAERTGGSVSTLTIQRTQQEDSAVYLCASSYPVSGSSYEQYFGPGTRLTVT.

This clone was counted once. The chain joins TRBV19 to TRBJ1-1, with 9 bases matching TRBD1. The V and J ends lost 8 bases and 2 bases, in that order; junction bases with no gene match: 6. Germline V gene data show CDR1 as LNHDA and CDR2 as SQIVND (reference sequence). The CDR3 sequence is 14 residues long. The DNA of the CDR3 is TGTGCCAGTTCCGACAGGGGGGTAAACACTGAAGCTTTCTTT. Protein sequence: CASSDRGVNTEAFF.

The chain employs TRBV27 and TRBJ2-2, with D possibly being TRBD1 (6 bases). CDR1 and CDR2 (germline): MNHEY, SMNVEV (reference sequence). V lost 2 bases and J lost 1, with 8 bases in between. CDR3 length: 15 residues. Here the CDR3 DNA reads TGTGCCAGCAGTTTAGGGACACTGAACACCGGGGAGCTGTTTTTT. This sequence encodes CASSLGTLNTGELFF.

V usage is TRBV5-1 and J usage is TRBJ2-5; 7 bases align to TRBD1. CDR3 length equals 15 residues. The V gene's germline CDR1 is SGHRS and CDR2 YFSETQ. Losses at the gene ends were 1 base for V and 4 bases for J; bases not matched to a gene: 7. Here the CDR3 DNA reads TGCGCCAGCAGCTTGCAACAGGGGAGAGGAGAGACCCAGTACTTC. This sequence encodes CASSLQQGRGETQYF.

V usage is TRBV18 and J usage is TRBJ1-1, with 8 bases aligning to TRBD1. The CDR3 is made up of 14 amino acids. Germline V gives CDR1 KGHSH, CDR2 LQKENI. Losses at the gene ends were 6 bases for V and 2 bases for J; bases not matched to a gene: 5. For the CDR3, the DNA is TGTGCCAGCTCCGTGACAGGGGAAAACACTGAAGCTTTCTTT. Residues: CASSVTGENTEAFF.

This clone was seen a few times. The genes are TRBV5-5 and TRBJ1-5; 9 positions agree with TRBD1. Losses at the gene ends were 4 bases for V and 5 bases for J; bases not matched to a gene: 10. The germline V gene encodes CDR1 SGHKS and CDR2 YYEKEE (reference sequence). The CDR3 extends over 16 amino acids. The CDR3 protein is CASSPGGQGADQPQHF. The CDR3 DNA reads TGTGCCAGCAGCCCGGGGGGACAGGGTGCGGATCAGCCCCAGCATTTT.

The chain links TRBV10-3 to TRBJ2-1; D possibly corresponds to TRBD2 (7 bases). The V gene lost 8 bases and the J gene lost 8 bases, with 19 bases spanning the gap. This CDR3 comprises 14 residues. CDR1 is ENHRY, CDR2 SYGVKD, per germline. The CDR3 sequence is CAIWGGDAWDEQFF. The DNA for the CDR3 is TGTGCCATCTGGGGGGGCGATGCATGGGATGAGCAGTTCTTC.

The rearrangement links TRBV7-2 to TRBJ2-3; 13 bases are shared with TRBD2. V dropped 0 bases and J dropped 2; count of bases not matched to a gene: 2. CDR1 and CDR2 from the germline V gene are SGHTA and FQGNSA. CDR3 length equals 17 residues. The CDR3 loop reads CASSLAGTSGITDTQYF. CDR3 nucleotides: TGTGCCAGCAGCTTAGCTGGGACTAGCGGGATCACAGATACGCAGTATTTT.

This clone was seen more than once but under ten times. The chain uses TRBV25-1 and TRBJ2-7; 11 nucleotides line up with TRBD1. V shed 2 bases and J 3 bases; nucleotides not matched to a gene: 3. Germline loops: CDR1 MGHDK, CDR2 SYGVNS. The CDR3 is 15 residues long. The CDR3 spells CASSERTGGFYEQYF. As DNA, the CDR3 is TGTGCCAGCAGTGAAAGGACAGGGGGCTTCTACGAGCAGTACTTC.